This is a list of T cell receptor beta chains from one sample in a study of T cells in tuberculosis. Measured with immunoSEQ multiplex PCR; TCRdb has only the in-frame clones, and not every one. The repertoire holds 40,000 to 45,000 clones, more than 90% seen once, with over 6.5% in the top ten. The sequencing input was PBMCs. These receptors all come from a donor aged 10 to 29 with latent tuberculosis or without tuberculosis infection. CDR3s include the opening cysteine and the closing phenylalanine or tryptophan. A D gene is named only where the DNA matches it firmly. The size of a clone is reported for some rows only, either as once, few or many, or as a class for expanded clones.

>TRBV5-4|TRBD1|NA|TRBJ2-4
CASSLAGGQGNIQYF
TGTGCCAGCAGCTTGGCTGGGGGACAGGGGAACATTCAGTACTTC
>TRBV5-1|TRBD2|NA|TRBJ2-3
CASSLGASGDLTDTQYF
TGCGCCAGCAGCTTGGGGGCCAGCGGGGACCTCACAGATACGCAGTATTTT
>TRBV19|NA|NA|TRBJ1-1
CASSEGFGTEAFF
TGTGCCAGTAGCGAGGGTTTCGGCACTGAAGCTTTCTTT
>TRBV15|NA|NA|TRBJ1-1
CATSRDRTSAEAFF
TGTGCCACCAGCAGAGATAGAACCTCCGCTGAAGCTTTCTTT
>TRBV4-2|NA|NA|TRBJ1-3
CASSQRPQATGNTIYF
TGTGCCAGCAGCCAACGGCCACAGGCTACTGGAAACACCATATATTTT
>TRBV11-2|TRBD1|NA|TRBJ2-7
CASSLRPSGQAYEQYF
TGTGCCAGCAGCTTGAGACCGTCCGGACAGGCCTACGAGCAGTACTTC
>TRBV6-6|NA|NA|TRBJ1-2
CASSPGVNGYTF
TGTGCCAGCAGTCCGGGGGTTAATGGCTACACCTTC
>TRBV6-5|TRBD1|NA|TRBJ1-4
CASSYSRQGRNEKLFF
TGTGCCAGCAGTTACTCAAGACAGGGTCGTAATGAAAAACTGTTTTTT
>TRBV28|NA|NA|TRBJ1-5
CASSPGQFNSNQPQHF
TGTGCCAGCAGCCCCGGACAGTTTAATAGCAATCAGCCCCAGCATTTT
>TRBV5-8|NA|NA|TRBJ2-7
CASSFGGASYEQYF
TGTGCCAGCAGCTTTGGAGGGGCCTCCTACGAGCAGTACTTC
>TRBV30|NA|once|TRBJ1-2
CAWSLDRFSGYGYTF
TGTGCCTGGAGTCTAGACCGATTTTCGGGCTATGGCTACACCTTC
>TRBV6-4|NA|NA|TRBJ2-3
CASSVGTQPFTDTQYF
TGTGCCAGCAGTGTAGGGACTCAACCCTTCACAGATACGCAGTATTTT
>TRBV5-1|NA|NA|TRBJ2-2
CASSLKGSNTGELFF
TGCGCCAGCAGCTTGAAGGGGTCTAACACCGGGGAGCTGTTTTTT